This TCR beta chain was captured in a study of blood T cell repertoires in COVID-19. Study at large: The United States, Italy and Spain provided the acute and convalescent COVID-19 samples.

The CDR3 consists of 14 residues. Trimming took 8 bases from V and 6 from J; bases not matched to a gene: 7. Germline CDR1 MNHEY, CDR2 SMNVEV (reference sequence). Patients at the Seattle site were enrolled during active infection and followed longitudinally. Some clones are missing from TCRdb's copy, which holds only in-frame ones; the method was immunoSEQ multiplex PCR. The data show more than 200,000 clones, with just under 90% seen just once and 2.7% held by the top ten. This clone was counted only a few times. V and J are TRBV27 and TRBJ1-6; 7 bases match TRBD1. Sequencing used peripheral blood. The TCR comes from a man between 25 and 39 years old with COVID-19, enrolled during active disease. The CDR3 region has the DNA TGTGCCAGCCTTCCACAGGGGAGTAATTCACCCCTCCACTTT. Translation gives CASLPQGSNSPLHF.